A single TCR beta chain is shown here with its context. The J segment lost 6 bases and the V segment lost 7 bases, leaving 5 bases of the junction unmatched. The CDR3 has 14 amino acids. Looked up from germline, CDR1 is SGHVS and CDR2 is FQNEAQ. This entry is derived from a study of blood T cell repertoires in COVID-19. For the study at large: From T cells, B-cell-depleted T cells, or PBMCs came the material, which was cDNA or gDNA.

The data were produced by immunoSEQ multiplex PCR, yet TCRdb's version contains in-frame clones alone and is incomplete. The sample lists some 50,000 clones; approximately 91% were seen once. The chain carries TRBV7-8 and TRBJ2-3; 12 nucleotides match TRBD2. This TCR derives from a woman aged 70-85 years with active COVID-19. Sequencing was performed on peripheral blood. The CDR3 sequence is CASTLAGGEDTQYF. CDR3 sequence (DNA): TGTGCCAGCACCCTAGCGGGAGGGGAGGATACGCAGTATTTT.